Included here is one TCR beta chain sequence, with context. This sample stems from a study of blood T cell repertoires in COVID-19. Using immunoSEQ multiplex PCR, the repertoire was profiled, and TCRdb retains in-frame clones only, with some absent. The sample has tens of thousands of clones, around 76% seen once; the top ten hold around a sixth. This CDR3 comprises 15 residues. With V trimmed by 4 bases and J by 4 bases, 9 bases remained unmatched. Sequenced: peripheral blood. This sequence originates from a human donor in a cohort sampled during active COVID-19. V is TRBV5-3 and J is TRBJ2-7; TRBD2 matches at 9 bases. TRBV5-3 is given ORF status, its function remaining uncertain. The DNA of the CDR3 is TGTGCCAGAAGCCAGGAGCGGGGGGCCCATTACGAGCAGTACTTC. The encoded protein is CARSQERGAHYEQYF.